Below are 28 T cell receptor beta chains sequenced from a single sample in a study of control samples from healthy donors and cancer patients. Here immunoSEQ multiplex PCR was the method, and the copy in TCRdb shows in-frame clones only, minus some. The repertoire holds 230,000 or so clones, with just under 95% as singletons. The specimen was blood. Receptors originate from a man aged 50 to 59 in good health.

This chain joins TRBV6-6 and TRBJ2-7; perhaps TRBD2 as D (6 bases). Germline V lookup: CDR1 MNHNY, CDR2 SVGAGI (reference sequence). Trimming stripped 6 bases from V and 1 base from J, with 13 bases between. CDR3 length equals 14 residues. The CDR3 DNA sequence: TGTGCCAGCAGCCGGAGGGATTATTCCTACGAGCAGTACTTC. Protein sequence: CASSRRDYSYEQYF.

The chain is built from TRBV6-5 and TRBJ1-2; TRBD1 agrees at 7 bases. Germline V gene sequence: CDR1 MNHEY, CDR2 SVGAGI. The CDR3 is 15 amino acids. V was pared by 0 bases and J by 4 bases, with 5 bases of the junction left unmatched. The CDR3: CASSYSIGGFYGYTF. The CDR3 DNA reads TGTGCCAGCAGTTACTCGATAGGGGGCTTCTATGGCTACACCTTC.

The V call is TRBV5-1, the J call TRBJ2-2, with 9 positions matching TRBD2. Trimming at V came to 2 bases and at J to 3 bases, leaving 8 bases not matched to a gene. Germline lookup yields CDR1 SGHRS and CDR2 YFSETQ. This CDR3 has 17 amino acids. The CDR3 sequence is CASSFTRGGADTGELFF. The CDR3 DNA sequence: TGCGCCAGCAGCTTCACTCGCGGGGGGGCCGACACCGGGGAGCTGTTTTTT.

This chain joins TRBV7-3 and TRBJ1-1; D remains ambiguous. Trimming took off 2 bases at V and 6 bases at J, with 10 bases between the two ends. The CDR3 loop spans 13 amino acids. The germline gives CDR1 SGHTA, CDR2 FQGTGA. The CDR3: CASSLLAAAEAFF. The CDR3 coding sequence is TGTGCCAGCAGCTTACTAGCCGCGGCTGAAGCTTTCTTT.

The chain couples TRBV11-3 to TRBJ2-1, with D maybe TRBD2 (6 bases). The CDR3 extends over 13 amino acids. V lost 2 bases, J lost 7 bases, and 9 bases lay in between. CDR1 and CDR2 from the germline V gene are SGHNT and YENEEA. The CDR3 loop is CASSLPSANEQFF. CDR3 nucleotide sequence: TGTGCCAGCAGCTTACCTAGCGCTAATGAGCAGTTCTTC.

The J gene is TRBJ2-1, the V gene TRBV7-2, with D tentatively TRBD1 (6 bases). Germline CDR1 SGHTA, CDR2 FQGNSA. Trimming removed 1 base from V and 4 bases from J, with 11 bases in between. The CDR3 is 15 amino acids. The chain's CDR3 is CASSLGDRWYNEQFF. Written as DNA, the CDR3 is TGTGCCAGCAGCTTAGGTGACAGGTGGTACAATGAGCAGTTCTTC.

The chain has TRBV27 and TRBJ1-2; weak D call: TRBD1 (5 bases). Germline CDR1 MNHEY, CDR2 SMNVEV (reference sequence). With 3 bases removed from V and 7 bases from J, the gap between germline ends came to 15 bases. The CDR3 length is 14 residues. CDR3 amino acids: CASSFLRGVAGYTF. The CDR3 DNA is TGTGCCAGCAGTTTTTTAAGAGGGGTTGCTGGCTACACCTTC.

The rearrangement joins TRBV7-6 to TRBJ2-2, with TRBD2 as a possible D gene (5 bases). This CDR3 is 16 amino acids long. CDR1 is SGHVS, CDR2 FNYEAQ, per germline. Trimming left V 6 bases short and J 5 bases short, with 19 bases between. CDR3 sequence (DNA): TGTGCCAGCAGTCGAGCTGGGGAAGAGCGGACCGGGGAGCTGTTTTTT. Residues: CASSRAGEERTGELFF. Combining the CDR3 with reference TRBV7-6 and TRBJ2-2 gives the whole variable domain GAGVSQSPRYKVTKRGQDVALRCDPISGHVSLYWYRQALGQGPEFLTYFNYEAQQDKSGLPNDRFSAERPEGSISTLTIQRTEQRDSAMYRCASSRAGEERTGELFFGEGSRLTVL.

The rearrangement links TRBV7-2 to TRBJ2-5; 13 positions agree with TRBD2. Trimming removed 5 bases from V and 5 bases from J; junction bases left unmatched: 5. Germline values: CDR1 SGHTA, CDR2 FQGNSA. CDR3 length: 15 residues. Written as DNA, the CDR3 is TGTGCCAGCAGCACCGGACTAGCGGGAGCGGAGACCCAGTACTTC. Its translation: CASSTGLAGAETQYF.

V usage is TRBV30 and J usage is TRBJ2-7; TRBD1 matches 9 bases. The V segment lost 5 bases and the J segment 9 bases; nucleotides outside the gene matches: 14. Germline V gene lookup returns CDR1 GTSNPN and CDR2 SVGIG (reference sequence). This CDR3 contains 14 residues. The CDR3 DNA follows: TGTGCCTGGGGGCCCACAGGGGGCGCAACCTGGCAGTACTTC. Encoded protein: CAWGPTGGATWQYF.

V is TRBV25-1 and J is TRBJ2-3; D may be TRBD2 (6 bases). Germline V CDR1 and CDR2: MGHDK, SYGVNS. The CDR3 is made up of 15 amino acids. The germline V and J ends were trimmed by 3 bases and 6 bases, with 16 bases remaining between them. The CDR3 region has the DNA TGTGCCAGCAGTGATCCACTGGGGGGTGTGGATACGCAGTATTTT. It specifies CASSDPLGGVDTQYF.

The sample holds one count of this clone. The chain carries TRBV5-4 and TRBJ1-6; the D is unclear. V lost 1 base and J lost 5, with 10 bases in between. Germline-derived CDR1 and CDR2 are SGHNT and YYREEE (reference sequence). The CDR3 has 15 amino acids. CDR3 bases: TGTGCCAGCAGCTTGAACCCCCAGGATAATTCACCCCTCCACTTT. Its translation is CASSLNPQDNSPLHF.

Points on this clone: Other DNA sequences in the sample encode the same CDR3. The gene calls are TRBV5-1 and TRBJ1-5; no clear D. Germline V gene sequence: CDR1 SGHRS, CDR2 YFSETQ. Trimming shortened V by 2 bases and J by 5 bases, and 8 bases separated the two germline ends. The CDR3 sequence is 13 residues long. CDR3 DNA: TGCGCCAGCAGCTTATCAGGCGATCAGCCCCAGCATTTT. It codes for CASSLSGDQPQHF.

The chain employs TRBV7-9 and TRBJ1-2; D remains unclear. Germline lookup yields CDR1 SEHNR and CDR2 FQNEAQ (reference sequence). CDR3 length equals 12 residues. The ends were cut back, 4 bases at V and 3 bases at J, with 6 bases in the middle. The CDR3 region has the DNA TGTGCCAGCAGCTCGGACCACTATGGCTACACCTTC. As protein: CASSSDHYGYTF. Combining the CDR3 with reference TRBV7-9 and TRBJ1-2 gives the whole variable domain DTGVSQNPRHKITKRGQNVTFRCDPISEHNRLYWYRQTLGQGPEFLTYFQNEAQLEKSRLLSDRFSAERPKGSFSTLEIQRTEQGDSAMYLCASSSDHYGYTFGSGTRLTVV.

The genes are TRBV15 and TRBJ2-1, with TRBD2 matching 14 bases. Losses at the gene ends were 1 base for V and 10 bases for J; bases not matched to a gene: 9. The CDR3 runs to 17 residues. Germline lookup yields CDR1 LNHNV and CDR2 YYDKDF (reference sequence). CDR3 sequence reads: CATSRVRLAGGLQEQFF. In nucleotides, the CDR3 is TGTGCCACCAGCAGAGTCCGACTAGCGGGGGGGCTCCAGGAGCAGTTCTTC.

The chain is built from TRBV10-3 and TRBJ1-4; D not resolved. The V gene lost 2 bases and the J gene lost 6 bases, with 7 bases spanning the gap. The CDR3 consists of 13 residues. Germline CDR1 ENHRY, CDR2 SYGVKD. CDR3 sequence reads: CAISEKHDEKLFF. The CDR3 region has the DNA TGTGCCATCAGTGAGAAACATGATGAAAAACTGTTTTTT.

The CDR3 DNA is TGTGCCAGCAGTTTACAGGGAGGAGTATACACTGAAGCTTTCTTT. This translates into CASSLQGGVYTEAFF. The V gene is TRBV6-5, the J gene TRBJ1-1; D is possibly TRBD1 (6 bases). The CDR3 contains 15 residues. CDR1 and CDR2 from the germline V gene are MNHEY and SVGAGI. The germline V and J ends were trimmed by 4 bases and 3 bases, with 15 bases remaining between them.

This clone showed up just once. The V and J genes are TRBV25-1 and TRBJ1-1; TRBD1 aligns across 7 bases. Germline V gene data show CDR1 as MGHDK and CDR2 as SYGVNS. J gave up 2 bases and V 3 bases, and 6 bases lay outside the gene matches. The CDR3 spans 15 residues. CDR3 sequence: CASSEPNRGNTEAFF. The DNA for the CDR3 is TGTGCCAGCAGTGAGCCAAACAGGGGCAACACTGAAGCTTTCTTT.

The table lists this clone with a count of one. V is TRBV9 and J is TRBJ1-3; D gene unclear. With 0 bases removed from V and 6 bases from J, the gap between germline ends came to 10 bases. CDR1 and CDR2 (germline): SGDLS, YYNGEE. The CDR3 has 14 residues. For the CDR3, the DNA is TGTGCCAGCAGCGTAGACCCAGGAATAAACACCATATATTTT. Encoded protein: CASSVDPGINTIYF.

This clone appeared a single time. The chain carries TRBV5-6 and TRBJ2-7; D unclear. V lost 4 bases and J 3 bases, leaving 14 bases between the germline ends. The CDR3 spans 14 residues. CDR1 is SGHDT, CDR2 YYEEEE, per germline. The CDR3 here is CASSPGPLIYEQYV. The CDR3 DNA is TGTGCCAGCAGCCCGGGCCCTCTGATCTACGAGCAGTACGTC.

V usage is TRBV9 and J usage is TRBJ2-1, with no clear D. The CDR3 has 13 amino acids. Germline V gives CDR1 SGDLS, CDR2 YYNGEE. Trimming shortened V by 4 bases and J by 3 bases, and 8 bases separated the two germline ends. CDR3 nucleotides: TGTGCCAGCAGCACGGCCCTCTACAATGAGCAGTTCTTC. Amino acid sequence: CASSTALYNEQFF.

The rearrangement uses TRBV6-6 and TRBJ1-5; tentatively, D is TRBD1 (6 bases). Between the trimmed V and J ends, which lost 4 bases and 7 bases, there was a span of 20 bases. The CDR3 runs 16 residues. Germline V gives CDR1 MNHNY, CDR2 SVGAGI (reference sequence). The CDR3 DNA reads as TGTGCCAGCAGTTCCCTAAGGGCAGGGGCTCGGCAGCCCCAGCATTTT. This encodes CASSSLRAGARQPQHF.

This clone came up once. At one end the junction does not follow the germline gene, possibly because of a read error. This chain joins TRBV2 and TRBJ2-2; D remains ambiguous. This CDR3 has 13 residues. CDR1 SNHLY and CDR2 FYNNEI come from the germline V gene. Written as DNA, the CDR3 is TGTGCTAGCAGGTTACCGGCTACCGGGGAGCTGTTTTTT. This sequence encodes CASRLPATGELFF.

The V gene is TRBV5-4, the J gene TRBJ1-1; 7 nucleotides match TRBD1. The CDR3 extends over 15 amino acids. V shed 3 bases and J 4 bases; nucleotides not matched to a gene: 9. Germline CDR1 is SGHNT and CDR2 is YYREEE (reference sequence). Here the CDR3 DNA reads TGTGCCAGCAGCTCTCGGACAGGCTTGGGCACTGAAGCTTTCTTT. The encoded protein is CASSSRTGLGTEAFF. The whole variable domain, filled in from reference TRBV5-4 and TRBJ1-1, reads ETGVTQSPTHLIKTRGQQVTLRCSSQSGHNTVSWYQQALGQGPQFIFQYYREEENGRGNFPPRFSGLQFPNYSSELNVNALELDDSALYLCASSSRTGLGTEAFFGQGTRLTVV.

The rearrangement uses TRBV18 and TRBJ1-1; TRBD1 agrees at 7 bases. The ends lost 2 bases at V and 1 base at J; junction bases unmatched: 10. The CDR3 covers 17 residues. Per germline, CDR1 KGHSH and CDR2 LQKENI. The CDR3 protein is CASSPRQGASRNTEAFF. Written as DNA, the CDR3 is TGTGCCAGCTCACCAAGACAGGGAGCGAGCCGGAACACTGAAGCTTTCTTT.

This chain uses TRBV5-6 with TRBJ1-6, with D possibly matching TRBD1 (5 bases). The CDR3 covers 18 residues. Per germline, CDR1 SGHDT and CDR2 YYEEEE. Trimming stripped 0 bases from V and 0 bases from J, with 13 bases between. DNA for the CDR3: TGTGCCAGCAGCTTGGGGCAGGGCACCAGCTCCTATAATTCACCCCTCCACTTT. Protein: CASSLGQGTSSYNSPLHF.

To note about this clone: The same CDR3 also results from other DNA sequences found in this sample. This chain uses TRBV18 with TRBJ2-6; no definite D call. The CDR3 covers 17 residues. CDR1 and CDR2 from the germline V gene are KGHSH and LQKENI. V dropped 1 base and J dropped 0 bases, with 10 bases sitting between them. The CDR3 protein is CASSPRSGNSGANVLTF. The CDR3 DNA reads TGTGCCAGCTCACCACGGTCGGGTAACTCTGGGGCCAACGTCCTGACTTTC. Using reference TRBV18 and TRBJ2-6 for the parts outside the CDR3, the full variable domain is NAGVMQNPRHLVRRRGQEARLRCSPMKGHSHVYWYRQLPEEGLKFMVYLQKENIIDESGMPKERFSAEFPKEGPSILRIQQVVRGDSAAYFCASSPRSGNSGANVLTFGAGSRLTVL.

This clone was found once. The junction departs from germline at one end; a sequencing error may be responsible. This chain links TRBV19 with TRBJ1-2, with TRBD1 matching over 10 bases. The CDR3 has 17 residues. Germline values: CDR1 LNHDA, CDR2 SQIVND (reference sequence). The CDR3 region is CASRIYSGTGALYGYTF. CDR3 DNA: TGTGCCAGTCGTATTTATTCCGGGACAGGGGCCCTCTATGGCTACACCTTC.